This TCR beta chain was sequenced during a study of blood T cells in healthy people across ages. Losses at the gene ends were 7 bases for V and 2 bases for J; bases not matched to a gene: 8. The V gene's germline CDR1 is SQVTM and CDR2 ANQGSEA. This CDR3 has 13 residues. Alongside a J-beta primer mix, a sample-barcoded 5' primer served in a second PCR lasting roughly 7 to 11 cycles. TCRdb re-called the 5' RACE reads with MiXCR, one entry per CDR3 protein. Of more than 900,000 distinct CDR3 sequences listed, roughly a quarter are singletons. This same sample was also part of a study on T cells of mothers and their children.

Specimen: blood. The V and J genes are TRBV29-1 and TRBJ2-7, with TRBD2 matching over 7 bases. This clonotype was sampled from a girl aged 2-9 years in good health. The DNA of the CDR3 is TGCAGCGAGGGGTGCGGGGGAACCTACGAGCAGTACTTC. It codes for CSEGCGGTYEQYF.